A single sample gave rise to the 9 T cell receptor beta chains below, sequenced in a study of beta chain features in type 1 diabetes. The sequenced template was cDNA made from the entire isolated RNA. Here immunoSEQ multiplex PCR was the method, and the copy in TCRdb shows in-frame clones only, minus some. This table has a few hundred thousand clones, over 12% appearing once. Sequencing was performed on naive CD4+ T cells from blood. The receptors were gathered from a woman aged 18-29 years in good health.

J is TRBJ1-4 and V is TRBV7-9; D possibly corresponds to TRBD1 (5 bases). Trimming pared 5 bases from V and 2 bases from J, leaving 21 bases between. Germline V lookup: CDR1 SEHNR, CDR2 FQNEAQ (reference sequence). The CDR3 spans 18 residues. The CDR3 DNA sequence: TGTGCCAGCAGCCACGCCCCCCCAGGGAGGAGGACTAATGAAAAACTGTTTTTT. This encodes CASSHAPPGRRTNEKLFF.

This clone turned up a few times. The chain joins TRBV27 to TRBJ1-5; D perhaps matches TRBD1 (5 bases). Germline values: CDR1 MNHEY, CDR2 SMNVEV (reference sequence). Trimming left V 4 bases short and J 5 bases short, with 9 bases between. The CDR3 consists of 13 residues. The CDR3 DNA sequence: TGTGCCAGCAGTTCAGGGTGGGATCAGCCCCAGCATTTT. Translated: CASSSGWDQPQHF.

This clone appeared a few times. The chain combines TRBV19 with TRBJ2-1, with 10 bases lining up with TRBD2. The ends lost 7 bases at V and 5 bases at J; junction bases unmatched: 8. CDR1 and CDR2 from the germline V gene are LNHDA and SQIVND (reference sequence). The CDR3 length is 15 residues. The chain's CDR3 is CASIQAGGRDNEQFF. The CDR3 DNA reads as TGTGCCAGTATACAAGCGGGAGGGAGGGACAATGAGCAGTTCTTC.

This clone was seen a few times. The chain combines TRBV7-8 with TRBJ2-1, with a possible D match to TRBD1 (5 bases). Germline CDR1 reads SGHVS; CDR2 reads FQNEAQ. This CDR3 comprises 15 residues. The germline V and J ends were trimmed by 7 bases and 0 bases, with 13 bases remaining between them. CDR3 in amino acids: CASNLQAISYNEQFF. The CDR3 DNA follows: TGTGCCAGCAACCTACAGGCGATCTCCTACAATGAGCAGTTCTTC.

This clone turned up a few times. V is TRBV6-5 and J is TRBJ2-1, with 8 bases matching TRBD2. The CDR3 is made up of 15 amino acids. V lost 0 bases to trimming and J lost 8 bases; unmatched junction nucleotides: 6. Germline lookup yields CDR1 MNHEY and CDR2 SVGAGI. CDR3 DNA sequence: TGTGCCAGCAGTTACTCCGGGAGGGGGACATATGAGCAGTTCTTC. Protein sequence: CASSYSGRGTYEQFF.

The table lists this clone with a few counts. CDR3 amino acids: CASSELDRVDTQYF. The CDR3 nucleotides are TGTGCCAGCAGTGAACTCGACAGGGTAGATACGCAGTATTTT. The genes are TRBV25-1 and TRBJ2-3; 7 bases fit TRBD1. This CDR3 has 14 residues. Losses at the gene ends were 2 bases for V and 5 bases for J; bases not matched to a gene: 4. The V gene's germline CDR1 is MGHDK and CDR2 SYGVNS. The full variable domain, in which reference TRBV25-1 and TRBJ2-3 provide the parts outside the CDR3, is EADIYQTPRYLVIGTGKKITLECSQTMGHDKMYWYQQDPGMELHLIHYSYGVNSTEKGDLSSESTVSRIRTEHFPLTLESARPSHTSQYLCASSELDRVDTQYFGPGTRLTVL.

In its sample, this clone was seen a few times. V and J are TRBV30 and TRBJ1-4; TRBD1 matches 11 bases. The germline CDR1 and CDR2 sequences are GTSNPN and SVGIG (reference sequence). V trimming: 4 bases; J trimming: 0 bases; junction bases outside the gene matches: 7. The CDR3 contains 17 residues. CDR3 sequence reads: CAWKGTGGDATNEKLFF. The CDR3 DNA is TGTGCCTGGAAGGGGACAGGGGGTGATGCAACTAATGAAAAACTGTTTTTT.

The chain couples TRBV7-2 to TRBJ2-7; a weak D match, TRBD2 (6 bases). Trimming cost V 2 bases and J 5 bases, with 13 bases left between them. Germline values: CDR1 SGHTA, CDR2 FQGNSA. This CDR3 contains 14 residues. CDR3 bases: TGTGCCAGCAGCTTATGGCGGGAATTGGACGAGCAGTACTTC. Protein: CASSLWRELDEQYF.

CDR3 bases: TGTGCCAGCATGATGGTGGCACAGAACACTGAAGCTTTCTTT. Its protein is CASMMVAQNTEAFF. J is TRBJ1-1 and V is TRBV2; no clear D. CDR3 size: 14 residues. Deletions cut 7 bases from V and 1 base from J, with 13 bases between. The germline gives CDR1 SNHLY, CDR2 FYNNEI. The entire variable domain, with the rest obtained from reference TRBV2 and TRBJ1-1, is as follows: EPEVTQTPSHQVTQMGQEVILRCVPISNHLYFYWYRQILGQKVEFLVSFYNNEISEKSEIFDDQFSVERPDGSNFTLKIRSTKLEDSAMYFCASMMVAQNTEAFFGQGTRLTVV.